The source of this T cell receptor (beta chain) is a study of chemoradiotherapy in HPV16-positive cancers. Samples were taken several times over chemoradiotherapy. The method was immunoSEQ multiplex PCR; TCRdb's version includes in-frame clones alone and lacks a portion of them. The sample has 3,500 or so clones, approximately 71% seen once; the top ten hold roughly 14%. The clonotype comes from a human donor with HPV-associated anogenital cancer. The specimen was taken from a patient who underwent chemoradiotherapy.

The CDR3 reads CASSLEGGEDSPLHF. DNA for the CDR3: TGCGCCAGCAGCTTGGAGGGGGGAGAGGATTCACCCCTCCACTTT. The chain has TRBV5-1 and TRBJ1-6; D possibly corresponds to TRBD1 (6 bases). The CDR3 has 15 residues. V was shortened by 0 bases and J by 8 bases, with 12 bases between the two germline ends. Germline V gene sequence: CDR1 SGHRS, CDR2 YFSETQ.